Detailed here is one TCR beta chain. The antigen is not known. Naive CD8 cells were CD45RO-negative, positively selected for CCR7, excluding terminally differentiated effector memory CD45RA+ cells. This entry is derived from a study of shared clonotypes between healthy human individuals. The V end was cut by 0 bases, the J end by 2 bases, with 13 bases between. The CDR3 sequence is 17 residues long. Germline V gene data show CDR1 as SGHTA and CDR2 as FQGTGA. Broader study findings: Clonotypes shared by all four sorted-subset donors had higher generation probabilities than non-shared clonotypes.

Profiled with immunoSEQ multiplex PCR; TCRdb holds only in-frame clones, not every one. The data contain around 1.9 million clones, 93% of them singletons. This clonotype originated in a man younger than 30 in good health. Some clones in this sample may be carry-over from other donors' samples. The source material was naive CD8+ T cells from PBMCs. This chain uses TRBV7-3 with TRBJ2-2, with D tentatively TRBD1 or TRBD2 (5 bases each). The CDR3 sequence: CASSLTGPGYNTGELFF. Here the CDR3 DNA reads TGTGCCAGCAGCTTAACGGGACCGGGGTACAACACCGGGGAGCTGTTTTTT.